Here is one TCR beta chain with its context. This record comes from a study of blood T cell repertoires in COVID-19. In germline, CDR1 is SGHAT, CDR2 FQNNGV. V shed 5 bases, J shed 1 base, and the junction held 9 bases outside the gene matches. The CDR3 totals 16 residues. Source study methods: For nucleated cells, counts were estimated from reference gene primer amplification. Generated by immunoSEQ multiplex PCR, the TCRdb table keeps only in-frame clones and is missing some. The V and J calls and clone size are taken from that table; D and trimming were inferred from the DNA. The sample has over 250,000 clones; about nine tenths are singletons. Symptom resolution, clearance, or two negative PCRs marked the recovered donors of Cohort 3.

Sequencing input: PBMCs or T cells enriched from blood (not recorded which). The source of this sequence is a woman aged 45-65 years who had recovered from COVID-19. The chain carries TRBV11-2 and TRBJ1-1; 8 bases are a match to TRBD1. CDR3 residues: CASSQDPGQGNTEAFF. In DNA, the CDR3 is TGTGCCAGCAGCCAAGATCCAGGACAGGGGAACACTGAAGCTTTCTTT. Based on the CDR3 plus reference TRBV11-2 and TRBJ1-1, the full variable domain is EAGVAQSPRYKIIEKRQSVAFWCNPISGHATLYWYQQILGQGPKLLIQFQNNGVVDDSQLPKDRFSAERLKGVDSTLKIQPAKLEDSAVYLCASSQDPGQGNTEAFFGQGTRLTVV.